Sequencing of this T cell receptor (beta chain) was carried out in a study of blood T cell repertoires in COVID-19. Study-level background: Researchers got acute and convalescent COVID-19 samples from the United States, Italy and Spain.

CDR1 is SGDLS and CDR2 is YYNGEE in the germline V gene. Trimming left V 0 bases short and J 8 bases short, with 15 bases between. The CDR3 totals 16 residues. Assay used: immunoSEQ multiplex PCR; TCRdb lists only in-frame clones, some missing. This sample has around 150,000 clones; 65% to 90% occur once, and the top ten carry over 7.5%. The TCR comes from a woman aged 55-70 years with active or convalescent COVID-19. The sample comprised peripheral blood. The chain employs TRBV9 and TRBJ1-6; D might be TRBD1 (5 bases). The chain's CDR3 is CASSVESRTYDSPLHF. CDR3 DNA: TGTGCCAGCAGCGTAGAATCGAGGACATACGATTCACCCCTCCACTTT.